The present TCR beta chain was sequenced within a study of control samples from healthy donors and cancer patients. Some clones are missing from TCRdb's copy, which holds only in-frame ones; the method was immunoSEQ multiplex PCR. The repertoire consists of 97,000 or so clones, with approximately 90% occurring once and the leading ten covering 2.5%. This clone was detected a few times. Per the germline V gene, CDR1 is SQVTM and CDR2 is ANQGSEA. Trimming pared 6 bases from V and 1 base from J, leaving 12 bases between. The CDR3 is made up of 13 amino acids. This TCR was sampled from a woman between 18 and 29 years old in good health. The V gene is TRBV29-1, the J gene TRBJ1-1; D is possibly TRBD1 (5 bases). Specimen: blood. The CDR3 sequence is CSVVRGTNTEAFF. In DNA, the CDR3 is TGCAGCGTGGTTAGGGGAACGAACACTGAAGCTTTCTTT.